These 24 T cell receptor beta chains share one sample of origin, sequenced in a study of radiation and T cells in renal cell carcinoma. Assay: immunoSEQ multiplex PCR; the TCRdb copy retains only in-frame clones and omits some. The sample has 25,000 to 30,000 clones; 81% are singletons. Time point in this sample: blood 2 weeks post-SBRT. Described treatment: 15 Gy SBRT to primary tumor, nephrectomy 4 weeks later. The input for sequencing was blood, taken from a patient whose treatment included radiotherapy and nephrectomy. The receptors here all came from a man between 60 and 70 years old with renal cell carcinoma.

The J gene is TRBJ2-1, the V gene TRBV7-2; the D is unclear. The CDR3 totals 14 residues. Germline V lookup: CDR1 SGHTA, CDR2 FQGNSA. V was cut by 1 base and J by 1 base, with 5 bases left in between. The CDR3 bases are TGTGCCAGCAGCTTAGGGAAGTCCTACAATGAGCAGTTCTTC. Translating it yields CASSLGKSYNEQFF.

The J gene is TRBJ2-7, the V gene TRBV5-1, with TRBD1 matching 7 bases. Germline V gene data show CDR1 as SGHRS and CDR2 as YFSETQ. The CDR3 loop spans 16 amino acids. J was trimmed by 0 bases and V by 1 base; bases with no gene match: 7. The CDR3 sequence is CASSLRDREGSYEQYF. The CDR3 DNA follows: TGCGCCAGCAGCTTGAGAGACAGGGAAGGCTCCTACGAGCAGTACTTC.

Here the CDR3 DNA reads TGCGCCAGCAGCCAAGAAGGACTAGCGCTCAATGAGCAGTTCTTC. Its protein product is CASSQEGLALNEQFF. The chain has TRBV4-1 and TRBJ2-1; 9 positions agree with TRBD2. V shed 0 bases and J 6 bases; nucleotides not matched to a gene: 3. The CDR3 loop spans 15 amino acids. CDR1 is MGHRA, CDR2 YSYEKL, per germline.

V is TRBV5-4 and J is TRBJ2-3; 10 nucleotides align to TRBD1. Germline V CDR1 and CDR2: SGHNT, YYREEE (reference sequence). The J segment lost 1 base and the V segment lost 5 bases, leaving 4 bases of the junction unmatched. The CDR3 consists of 15 residues. In nucleotides, the CDR3 is TGTGCCAGCAGGCCCGGGACAGGGGGCACAGATACGCAGTATTTT. Its translation: CASRPGTGGTDTQYF.

This chain connects TRBV10-1 to TRBJ1-2; TRBD1 aligns across 9 bases. The ends lost 3 bases at V and 8 bases at J; junction bases unmatched: 7. The CDR3 totals 14 residues. Germline loops: CDR1 WNHNN, CDR2 SYGVQD (reference sequence). The CDR3 protein is CASSDGQGKEGYTF. The CDR3 nucleotides are TGCGCCAGCAGTGACGGACAGGGGAAGGAAGGCTACACCTTC.

The rearrangement joins TRBV5-4 to TRBJ1-4; D is undetermined. V lost 1 base and J 7 bases, leaving 14 bases between the germline ends. Germline V gene lookup returns CDR1 SGHNT and CDR2 YYREEE (reference sequence). CDR3 length equals 15 residues. CDR3 residues: CASSLKSVASEKLFF. The CDR3, as DNA: TGTGCCAGCAGCTTGAAGTCGGTTGCTTCTGAAAAACTGTTTTTT.

This chain joins TRBV5-1 and TRBJ2-1, with TRBD2 matching over 9 bases. Germline V lookup: CDR1 SGHRS, CDR2 YFSETQ. Germline trimming cut 2 bases from V and 6 bases from J; bases unmatched to any gene: 21. The CDR3 is made up of 20 amino acids. The CDR3 DNA follows: TGCGCCAGCAGCTTCCAGAGTCGGGTCAATGTAGCGGGAGTTGCCAATGAGCAGTTCTTC. It specifies CASSFQSRVNVAGVANEQFF.

This chain links TRBV29-1 with TRBJ1-2; weak D call: TRBD1 (5 bases). The CDR3 has 13 amino acids. V was shortened by 4 bases and J by 4 bases, with 13 bases between the two germline ends. Looked up from germline, CDR1 is SQVTM and CDR2 is ANQGSEA. CDR3 protein: CSVGAGRAYGYTF. CDR3 coding DNA: TGCAGCGTTGGAGCGGGCAGGGCCTATGGCTACACCTTC.

CDR3 region: CASSYPTATGVYGYTF. CDR3 sequence (DNA): TGTGCCAGCAGTTACCCAACAGCGACAGGGGTCTATGGCTACACCTTC. The V gene is TRBV6-5, the J gene TRBJ1-2; 8 nucleotides agree with TRBD1. Per the germline V gene, CDR1 is MNHEY and CDR2 is SVGAGI. The V segment lost 2 bases and the J segment 4 bases; nucleotides outside the gene matches: 9. CDR3 length: 16 residues.

The V and J genes are TRBV7-2 and TRBJ2-5, with unresolved D. The CDR3 runs 12 residues. CDR1 and CDR2 (germline): SGHTA, FQGNSA. Trimming pared 5 bases from V and 5 bases from J, leaving 9 bases between. The chain's CDR3 is CASSPTRETQYF. CDR3 nucleotide sequence: TGTGCCAGCAGCCCTACCCGGGAGACCCAGTACTTC.

The CDR3 loop is CASSLAPGLQYQETQYF. CDR3 DNA sequence: TGTGCCAGCAGCTTGGCCCCGGGACTACAGTACCAAGAGACCCAGTACTTC. V is TRBV7-8 and J is TRBJ2-5; 7 nucleotides align to TRBD2. Germline V gene lookup returns CDR1 SGHVS and CDR2 FQNEAQ. V trimming: 3 bases; J trimming: 0 bases; junction bases outside the gene matches: 10. The length of the CDR3 is 17 residues.

The V and J genes are TRBV7-2 and TRBJ2-2; 7 nucleotides line up with TRBD2. After removal of 1 base from V and 1 base from J, the junction contained 6 bases not matched to a gene. The V gene's germline CDR1 is SGHTA and CDR2 FQGNSA. The CDR3 has 17 residues. CDR3 coding DNA: TGTGCCAGCAGCTTAGGGAGGTCTAGCGGGAACACCGGGGAGCTGTTTTTT. Its protein product is CASSLGRSSGNTGELFF.

The J gene is TRBJ2-1, the V gene TRBV11-2, with 10 bases lining up with TRBD2. From germline, CDR1 is SGHAT and CDR2 FQNNGV. The trim removed 5 bases at V and 4 bases at J, leaving 8 bases unmatched. The CDR3 is 16 residues long. Here the CDR3 reads CASSTRTSGKYNEQFF. The CDR3 nucleotides are TGTGCCAGCAGCACCCGGACTAGCGGCAAATACAATGAGCAGTTCTTC.

Written as DNA, the CDR3 is TGTGCCAGCAGTACCCGGGGCCGAGGGGTTAGCGGGAACCGGGAGCAGTTCTTC. As protein: CASSTRGRGVSGNREQFF. The chain couples TRBV25-1 to TRBJ2-1, with TRBD2 matching over 8 bases. Trimming removed 5 bases from V and 10 bases from J; junction bases left unmatched: 22. The CDR3 is 18 residues long. Germline values: CDR1 MGHDK, CDR2 SYGVNS.

The chain carries TRBV15 and TRBJ2-1; 7 bases match TRBD2. The V segment lost 0 bases and the J segment 12 bases; nucleotides outside the gene matches: 2. This CDR3 spans 12 amino acids. From germline, CDR1 is LNHNV and CDR2 YYDKDF (reference sequence). CDR3 loop: CATSRDGLGQFF. For the CDR3, the DNA is TGTGCCACCAGCAGAGATGGACTAGGGCAGTTCTTC.

The V and J genes are TRBV5-6 and TRBJ2-1; 11 positions match TRBD1. Losses at the gene ends were 2 bases for V and 6 bases for J; bases not matched to a gene: 4. Germline assignment: CDR1 SGHDT and CDR2 YYEEEE. CDR3 length: 15 residues. This CDR3 reads CASSFPGQGGNEQFF. In DNA, the CDR3 is TGTGCCAGCAGCTTCCCGGGACAGGGGGGCAATGAGCAGTTCTTC.

The chain couples TRBV5-6 to TRBJ2-1, with D perhaps assigned TRBD1 or TRBD2 (6 bases each). The length of the CDR3 is 14 residues. The ends were cut back, 6 bases at V and 1 base at J, with 11 bases in the middle. Germline CDR1 SGHDT, CDR2 YYEEEE. The CDR3 protein is CASMGGTSYNEQFF. Written as DNA, the CDR3 is TGTGCCAGCATGGGCGGGACATCCTACAATGAGCAGTTCTTC.

The V and J genes are TRBV29-1 and TRBJ2-2; TRBD2 aligns across 8 bases. Per germline, CDR1 SQVTM and CDR2 ANQGSEA. Trimming cost V 7 bases and J 4 bases; bases outside gene matches: 11. This CDR3 region has 15 residues. The CDR3 DNA is TGCAGCGCGGGTCGGGCGGGAGGAGCCACCGGGGAGCTGTTTTTT. It is translated as CSAGRAGGATGELFF.

The genes are TRBV11-2 and TRBJ2-2, with D unresolved. The CDR3 is made up of 14 amino acids. Trimming left V 0 bases short and J 1 base short, with 3 bases between. From germline, CDR1 is SGHAT and CDR2 FQNNGV. CDR3 loop: CASSLDLNTGELFF. The CDR3 region has the DNA TGTGCCAGCAGCTTAGACCTGAACACCGGGGAGCTGTTTTTT.

The chain links TRBV30 to TRBJ1-5; 10 positions match TRBD1. V was clipped by 0 bases and J by 6 bases; unmatched bases: 5. This CDR3 has 15 amino acids. Looked up from germline, CDR1 is GTSNPN and CDR2 is SVGIG (reference sequence). CDR3 amino acids: CAWSVLGTGVQPQHF. The CDR3, as DNA: TGTGCCTGGAGTGTACTAGGGACAGGGGTTCAGCCCCAGCATTTT.

The V call is TRBV6-6, the J call TRBJ2-3; D uncertain. The length of the CDR3 is 14 residues. CDR1 is MNHNY and CDR2 is SVGAGI in the germline V gene (reference sequence). V lost 0 bases and J lost 3, with 7 bases in between. The CDR3 region is CASSYSGRTDTQYF. CDR3 nucleotides: TGTGCCAGCAGTTACTCAGGCCGGACAGATACGCAGTATTTT.

This clone was counted a few times. The rearrangement joins TRBV5-1 to TRBJ1-1, with a weak D call TRBD1 (6 bases). This CDR3 has 13 amino acids. The germline V and J ends were trimmed by 4 bases and 4 bases, with 11 bases remaining between them. CDR1 is SGHRS and CDR2 is YFSETQ in the germline V gene. In DNA form, the CDR3 reads TGCGCCAGCAGCGCCAGGGGTGGCACTGAAGCTTTCTTT. Translated, it gives CASSARGGTEAFF.

The rearrangement links TRBV30 to TRBJ2-7; TRBD1 matches 11 bases. CDR1 and CDR2 from the germline V gene are GTSNPN and SVGIG (reference sequence). V lost 3 bases, J lost 4 bases, and 5 bases stayed unmatched. CDR3 length: 14 amino acids. The CDR3 DNA reads TGTGCCTGGAGCCGGACAGGGGGCCGGTACGAGCAGTACTTC. Translating gives CAWSRTGGRYEQYF.

The chain employs TRBV7-2 and TRBJ2-1; 11 bases line up with TRBD2. Germline V gene lookup returns CDR1 SGHTA and CDR2 FQGNSA. Germline trimming cut 5 bases from V and 0 bases from J; bases unmatched to any gene: 6. The length of the CDR3 is 17 residues. The CDR3 DNA reads TGTGCCAGCAGCCCAATAGCGGGGGGGTTCTCCTACAATGAGCAGTTCTTC. Protein sequence: CASSPIAGGFSYNEQFF.